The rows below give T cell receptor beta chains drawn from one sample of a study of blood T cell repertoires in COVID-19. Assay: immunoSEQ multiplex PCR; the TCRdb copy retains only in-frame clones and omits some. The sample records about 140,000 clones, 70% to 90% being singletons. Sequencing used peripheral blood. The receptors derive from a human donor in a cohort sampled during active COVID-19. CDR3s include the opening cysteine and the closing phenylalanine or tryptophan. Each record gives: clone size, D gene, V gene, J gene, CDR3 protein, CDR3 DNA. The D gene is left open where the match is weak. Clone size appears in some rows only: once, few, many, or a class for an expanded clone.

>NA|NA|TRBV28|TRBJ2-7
CASSLYVGEQYF
TGTGCCAGCAGTTTATACGTCGGCGAGCAGTACTTC
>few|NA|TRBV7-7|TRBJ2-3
CASSLGGGGEDTQYF
TGTGCCAGCAGCTTAGGAGGGGGCGGGGAAGATACGCAGTATTTT
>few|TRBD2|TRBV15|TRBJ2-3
CATSRGRLAGGTDTQYF
TGTGCCACCAGCAGAGGCCGACTAGCGGGAGGGACAGATACGCAGTATTTT
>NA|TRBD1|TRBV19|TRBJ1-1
CASSIGKQGSTEAFF
TGTGCCAGTAGTATAGGAAAACAGGGGTCCACTGAAGCTTTCTTT
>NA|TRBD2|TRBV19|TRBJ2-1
CASTRTETSPYNEQFF
TGTGCCAGTACCCGAACAGAGACTAGCCCATACAATGAGCAGTTCTTC
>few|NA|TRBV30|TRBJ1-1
CAWSLLRRTEAFF
TGTGCCTGGAGCCTGTTACGGAGGACTGAAGCTTTCTTT
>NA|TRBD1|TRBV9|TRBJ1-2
CASSPQDRGSYGYTF
TGTGCCAGCAGCCCACAGGACAGGGGTTCCTATGGCTACACCTTC
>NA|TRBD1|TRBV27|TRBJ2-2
CASKITGGVTGELFF
TGTGCCAGCAAAATAACAGGGGGAGTCACCGGGGAGCTGTTTTTT
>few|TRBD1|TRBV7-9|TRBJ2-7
CASSWAGGLYEQYF
TGTGCCAGCAGCTGGGCAGGGGGATTATACGAGCAGTACTTC
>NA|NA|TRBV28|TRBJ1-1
CASSASLNTEAFF
TGTGCCAGCAGTGCGTCACTGAACACTGAAGCTTTCTTT
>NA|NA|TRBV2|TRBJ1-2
CASSELGQPHRGYTF
TGTGCCAGCAGTGAACTAGGACAGCCCCATAGGGGCTACACCTTC
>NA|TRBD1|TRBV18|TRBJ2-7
CASSPRGQYEQYF
TGTGCCAGCTCACCCAGGGGGCAGTACGAGCAGTACTTC
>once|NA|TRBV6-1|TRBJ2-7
CASSEARGLSSEQYF
TGTGCCAGCAGTGAAGCCAGGGGTTTAAGCAGCGAGCAGTACTTC
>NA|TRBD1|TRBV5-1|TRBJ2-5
CASSLVFRGRGETQYF
TGCGCCAGCAGCTTGGTGTTCAGGGGGCGCGGGGAGACCCAGTACTTC
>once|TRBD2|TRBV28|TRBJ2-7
CASSHKAGGTYEQYF
TGTGCCAGCAGCCACAAAGCGGGAGGGACCTACGAGCAGTACTTC
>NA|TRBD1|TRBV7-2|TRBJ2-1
CAGRGQGGGDEQFF
TGTGCCGGCCGGGGACAGGGAGGGGGGGATGAGCAGTTCTTC
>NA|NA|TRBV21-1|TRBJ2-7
CASSRNGTLPYEQYF
TGTGCCAGCAGCAGAAACGGGACACTTCCTTACGAGCAGTACTTC
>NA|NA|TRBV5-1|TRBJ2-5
CASSSRTGGRETQYF
TGCGCCAGCAGCTCTCGGACAGGCGGGAGGGAGACCCAGTACTTC
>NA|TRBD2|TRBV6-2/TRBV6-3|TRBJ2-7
CASSYARRERSEQYF
TGTGCCAGCAGTTACGCCCGGCGGGAGCGATCCGAGCAGTACTTC
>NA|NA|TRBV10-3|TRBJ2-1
CAIRGTQNEQFF
TGTGCCATCAGGGGGACTCAAAATGAGCAGTTCTTC
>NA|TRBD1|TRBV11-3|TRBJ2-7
CASSPGTGRTNEQYF
TGTGCCAGCAGCCCAGGGACAGGGCGGACCAACGAGCAGTACTTC
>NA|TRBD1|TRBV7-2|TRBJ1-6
CASSWGQVNSPLHF
TGTGCCAGCAGCTGGGGACAGGTTAATTCACCCCTCCACTTT
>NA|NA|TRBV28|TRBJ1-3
CASTTQGNTIYF
TGTGCCAGCACCACACAGGGAAACACCATATATTTT
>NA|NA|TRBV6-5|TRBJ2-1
CASKSGTYIYNEQFF
TGTGCCAGCAAATCCGGGACTTACATCTACAATGAGCAGTTCTTC
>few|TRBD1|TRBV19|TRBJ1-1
CASTPITTGIATEAFF
TGTGCCAGTACCCCGATTACGACAGGGATCGCCACTGAAGCTTTCTTT
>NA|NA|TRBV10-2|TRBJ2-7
CASSPGTPSYEQYF
TGCGCCAGCAGCCCCGGGACTCCTTCCTACGAGCAGTACTTC
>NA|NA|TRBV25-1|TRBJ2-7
CASATGLYEQYF
TGTGCCAGCGCGACGGGACTCTACGAGCAGTACTTC
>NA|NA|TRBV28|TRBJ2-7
CASRPQPDSSYEQYF
TGTGCCAGCAGGCCCCAACCGGACAGCTCCTACGAGCAGTACTTC
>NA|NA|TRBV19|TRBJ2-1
CASSMDLGGGLSYNEQFF
TGTGCCAGTAGTATGGATCTAGGGGGAGGGCTCTCCTACAATGAGCAGTTCTTC
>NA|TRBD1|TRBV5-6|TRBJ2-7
CASSLVYRRDRGEQYF
TGTGCCAGCAGCTTGGTCTACCGCCGGGACAGGGGGGAGCAGTACTTC
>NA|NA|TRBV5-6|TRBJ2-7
CASSLNVLHEQYF
TGTGCCAGCAGCTTGAATGTTCTCCACGAGCAGTACTTC
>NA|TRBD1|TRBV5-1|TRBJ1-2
CASSLDRGQGGYTF
TGCGCCAGCAGCTTGGACAGGGGTCAAGGTGGCTACACCTTC
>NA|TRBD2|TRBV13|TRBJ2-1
CASSSTSGGAGLGNEQFF
TGTGCCAGCAGCTCAACTAGCGGGGGGGCAGGCTTAGGCAATGAGCAGTTCTTC
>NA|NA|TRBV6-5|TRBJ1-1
CASSYRRQNTEAFF
TGTGCCAGCAGTTACAGGCGACAGAACACTGAAGCTTTCTTT
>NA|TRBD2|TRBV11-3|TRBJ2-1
CASSFRLAGGGGNEQFF
TGTGCCAGCAGCTTCCGTCTAGCGGGAGGGGGGGGCAATGAGCAGTTCTTC
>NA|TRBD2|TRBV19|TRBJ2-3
CASRSPSGLNTQYF
TGTGCCAGTAGAAGCCCTAGCGGCTTAAATACGCAGTATTTT
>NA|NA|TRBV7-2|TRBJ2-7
CASSPNRVLSYEQYF
TGTGCCAGCAGCCCAAACAGGGTCCTCTCCTACGAGCAGTACTTC
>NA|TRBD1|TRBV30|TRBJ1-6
CAWRQGQELNSPLHF
TGTGCCTGGAGGCAGGGACAGGAACTGAATTCACCCCTCCACTTT
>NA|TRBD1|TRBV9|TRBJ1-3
CASSVEATGSRGSGNTIYF
TGTGCCAGCAGCGTAGAAGCGACAGGGAGTCGTGGCTCTGGAAACACCATATATTTT
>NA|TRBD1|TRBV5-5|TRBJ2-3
CASSDGTGRGDTQYF
TGTGCCAGCAGCGACGGGACAGGTCGGGGAGATACGCAGTATTTT
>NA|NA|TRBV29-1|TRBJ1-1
CSVPGELNTEAFF
TGCAGCGTCCCAGGGGAATTGAACACTGAAGCTTTCTTT
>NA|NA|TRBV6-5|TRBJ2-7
CASTGREAYEQYF
TGTGCCAGCACAGGCAGGGAGGCGTACGAGCAGTACTTC
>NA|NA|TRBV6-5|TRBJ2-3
CASYEIPDTQYF
TGTGCCAGCTATGAGATTCCAGATACGCAGTATTTT
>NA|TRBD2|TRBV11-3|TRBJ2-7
CASSSLLAGVKEQYF
TGTGCCAGCAGCTCATTACTAGCGGGAGTAAAGGAGCAGTACTTC
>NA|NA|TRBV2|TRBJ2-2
CASKADSAETGELFF
TGTGCCAGCAAGGCTGACAGCGCCGAAACCGGGGAGCTGTTTTTT
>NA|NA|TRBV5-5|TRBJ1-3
CASSPLVEGSGNTIYF
TGTGCCAGCAGCCCCCTCGTTGAGGGCTCTGGAAACACCATATATTTT
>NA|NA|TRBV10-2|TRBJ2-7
CASSGTREQYF
TGCGCCAGCAGTGGCACTAGGGAGCAGTACTTC
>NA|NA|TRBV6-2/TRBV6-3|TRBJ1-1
CASSYGAGREAFF
TGTGCCAGCAGTTACGGGGCAGGGCGGGAAGCTTTCTTT
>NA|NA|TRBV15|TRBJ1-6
CATSRDQGQSNSPLHF
TGTGCCACCAGCAGAGATCAGGGACAATCTAATTCACCCCTCCACTTT
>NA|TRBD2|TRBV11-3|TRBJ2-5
CASSFALAGGQETQYF
TGTGCCAGCAGCTTCGCTCTAGCGGGAGGCCAAGAGACCCAGTACTTC
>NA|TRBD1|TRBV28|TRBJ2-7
CASSYDRGFVEQYF
TGTGCCAGCAGTTACGACAGGGGGTTTGTCGAGCAGTACTTC
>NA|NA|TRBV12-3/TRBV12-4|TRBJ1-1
CASTLPPLREAFF
TGTGCCAGCACCCTACCCCCGCTCAGGGAAGCTTTCTTT